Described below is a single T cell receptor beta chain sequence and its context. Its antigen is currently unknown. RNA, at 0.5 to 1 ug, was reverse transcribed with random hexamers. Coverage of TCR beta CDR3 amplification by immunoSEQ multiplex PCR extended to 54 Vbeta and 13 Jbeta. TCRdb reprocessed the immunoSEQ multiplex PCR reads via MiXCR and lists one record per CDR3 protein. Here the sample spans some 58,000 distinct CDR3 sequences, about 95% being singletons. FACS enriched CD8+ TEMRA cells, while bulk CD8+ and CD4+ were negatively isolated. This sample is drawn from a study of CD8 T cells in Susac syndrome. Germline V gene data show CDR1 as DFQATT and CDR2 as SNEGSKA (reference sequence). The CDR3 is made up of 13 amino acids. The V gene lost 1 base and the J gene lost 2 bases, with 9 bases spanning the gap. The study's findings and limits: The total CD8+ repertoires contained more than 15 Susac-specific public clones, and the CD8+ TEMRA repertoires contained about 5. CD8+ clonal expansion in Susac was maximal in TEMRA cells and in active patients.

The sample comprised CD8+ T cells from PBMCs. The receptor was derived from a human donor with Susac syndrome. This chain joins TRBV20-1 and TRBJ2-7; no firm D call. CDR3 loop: CSARGTETYEQYF. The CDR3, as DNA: TGCAGTGCTAGAGGGACGGAGACCTACGAGCAGTACTTC.